These 6 T cell receptor beta chains came from one sample sequenced in a study of T-cell memory formation after mild COVID-19. TCRdb redid the calling of the 5' RACE reads with MiXCR, one entry per CDR3 protein. The sample has 450,000 or so distinct CDR3 sequences, approximately 20% seen once. Material for sequencing was PBMCs or a T cell subset sorted from them (not recorded which). Receptor source: an adult woman who had mild COVID-19 (a few samples of this study predate the infection). Cell type and time point are not known.

The chain combines TRBV4-2 with TRBJ2-1, with D possibly TRBD2 on 6 matching bases. V was cut by 5 bases and J by 2 bases, with 16 bases left in between. This CDR3 region has 16 residues. Germline V gene lookup returns CDR1 LGHNA and CDR2 YNFKEQ. This chain's CDR3 is CASSYQLADPYNEQFF. The CDR3 nucleotides are TGTGCCAGCAGCTATCAATTAGCGGACCCCTACAATGAGCAGTTCTTC.

The chain joins TRBV20-1 to TRBJ2-3, with TRBD2 identical over 8 bases. Germline loops: CDR1 DFQATT, CDR2 SNEGSKA (reference sequence). Trimming removed 5 bases from V and 3 bases from J; junction bases left unmatched: 13. This CDR3 has 16 residues. CDR3 bases: TGCAGTGCTGCCCCGGGCGGGGGGTCTCTAACAGATACGCAGTATTTT. The encoded protein is CSAAPGGGSLTDTQYF.

In this sample, this clonotype turned up a few times. The chain employs TRBV7-8 and TRBJ2-7; unclear D gene. The V gene lost 1 base and the J gene lost 3 bases, with 19 bases spanning the gap. The CDR3 loop spans 17 amino acids. Germline V gene data show CDR1 as SGHVS and CDR2 as FQNEAQ. The CDR3 DNA sequence: TGTGCCAGCAGCTTAGGAAGTTTGAGCCCATCTGACTACGAGCAGTACTTC. Protein product: CASSLGSLSPSDYEQYF. The full variable domain, its missing parts supplied by reference TRBV7-8 and TRBJ2-7, is GAGVSQSPRYKVAKRGQDVALRCDPISGHVSLFWYQQALGQGPEFLTYFQNEAQLDKSGLPSDRFFAERPEGSVSTLKIQRTQQEDSAVYLCASSLGSLSPSDYEQYFGPGTRLTVT.

The V and J genes are TRBV20-1 and TRBJ2-2; D possibly corresponds to TRBD1 (5 bases). Germline CDR1 reads DFQATT; CDR2 reads SNEGSKA (reference sequence). The CDR3 is made up of 16 amino acids. V was pared by 2 bases and J by 0 bases, with 13 bases between. The chain's CDR3 is CSARRVGAANTGELFF. CDR3 nucleotides: TGCAGTGCTAGACGTGTAGGGGCCGCGAACACCGGGGAGCTGTTTTTT.

The chain couples TRBV5-4 to TRBJ1-2; 10 positions agree with TRBD1. V was pared by 2 bases and J by 5 bases, with 6 bases of the junction left unmatched. The V gene's germline CDR1 is SGHNT and CDR2 YYREEE (reference sequence). This CDR3 is 15 amino acids long. The CDR3 DNA reads as TGTGCCAGCAGCTTCGGCGGACAGGGGGATTATGGCTACACCTTC. Amino acids: CASSFGGQGDYGYTF.

The chain combines TRBV12-3 or TRBV12-4 with TRBJ1-2; TRBD1 matches 7 bases. V lost 7 bases and J lost 4; bases outside the gene matches: 6. The CDR3 runs 13 residues. Here the CDR3 DNA reads TGTGCCAGCACCCGTGGGACAGTCTATGGCTACACCTTC. As protein: CASTRGTVYGYTF.